These 28 T cell receptor beta chains were all obtained from the same sample, sequenced in a study of blood T cell repertoires in COVID-19. Only in-frame clones appear in the TCRdb table, and some are missing; sequencing was by immunoSEQ multiplex PCR. The data hold about 280,000 clones, with about 82% observed a single time. The sample taken for sequencing was peripheral blood. The receptors here all came from a man aged 45-65 years with active or convalescent COVID-19.

This chain uses TRBV3-1 (or the pseudogene TRBV3-2) with TRBJ1-1; D possibly corresponds to TRBD1 (5 bases). In germline, CDR1 is LGHDT, CDR2 YNNKEL (reference sequence). Trimming left V 1 base short and J 3 bases short, with 15 bases between. This CDR3 comprises 16 residues. DNA for the CDR3: TGTGCCAGCAGCCAAGCGAACTCAGGGTTGCACACTGAAGCTTTCTTT. Translation gives CASSQANSGLHTEAFF.

V gene TRBV29-1 combines with J gene TRBJ1-2, with D unclear. The V end lost 0 bases, the J end lost 3 bases, and 5 bases lay between the germline ends. CDR1 and CDR2 (germline): SQVTM, ANQGSEA. The CDR3 extends over 12 amino acids. The CDR3 nucleotides are TGCAGCGTTGAAGACCCCTACTATGGCTACACCTTC. As protein: CSVEDPYYGYTF.

This clone was seen more than once but under ten times. The V gene is TRBV4-1, the J gene TRBJ2-1; maybe TRBD2 (5 bases). Trimming removed 3 bases from V and 8 bases from J, with 11 bases in between. There are 13 residues in the CDR3. From germline, CDR1 is MGHRA and CDR2 YSYEKL. The CDR3 DNA reads TGCGCCAGCAGCCAGGGAGAAGCGGATGAGCAGTTCTTC. It specifies CASSQGEADEQFF.

This clone has only one observation. CDR3 sequence reads: CASSSGTSAQETQYF. The CDR3 bases are TGTGCCAGCAGTTCCGGGACTAGCGCTCAAGAGACCCAGTACTTC. The V gene is TRBV27, the J gene TRBJ2-5; 10 positions agree with TRBD2. This CDR3 has 15 amino acids. Germline V gene data show CDR1 as MNHEY and CDR2 as SMNVEV (reference sequence). V was clipped by 4 bases and J by 2 bases; unmatched bases: 4.

The rearrangement uses TRBV10-2 and TRBJ2-1; no reliable D call. Germline V lookup: CDR1 WSHSY, CDR2 SAAADI. This CDR3 is 14 amino acids long. Trimming stripped 0 bases from V and 12 bases from J, with 15 bases between. DNA of the CDR3: TGCGCCAGCAGTGAGTCGTATACGCGCGCCGGGCAGTTCTTC. This translates into CASSESYTRAGQFF.

The V call is TRBV7-9, the J call TRBJ1-2; the match to TRBD1 covers 10 bases. Germline CDR1 is SEHNR and CDR2 is FQNEAQ (reference sequence). The CDR3 consists of 15 residues. J lost 4 bases, V lost 5 bases, and 7 bases had no gene match. The DNA for the CDR3 is TGTGCCAGCAGCCGAGGGACAGGGGAAAGCTATGGCTACACCTTC. This gives the protein CASSRGTGESYGYTF.

This clone was seen just once. The gene calls are TRBV30 and TRBJ2-5, with TRBD2 matching 12 bases. With V trimmed by 3 bases and J by 5 bases, 4 bases remained unmatched. Germline V CDR1 and CDR2: GTSNPN, SVGIG (reference sequence). The CDR3 sequence is 14 residues long. CDR3 in amino acids: CAWRGLAGRETQYF. DNA for the CDR3: TGTGCCTGGAGAGGACTAGCGGGAAGGGAGACCCAGTACTTC.

J is TRBJ2-7 and V is TRBV4-1; 8 bases map to TRBD1. V shed 1 base, J shed 6 bases, and the junction held 11 bases outside the gene matches. The CDR3 is 16 amino acids. Germline V gene data show CDR1 as MGHRA and CDR2 as YSYEKL. The CDR3 protein is CASSQGETGVRSEQYF. DNA of the CDR3: TGCGCCAGCAGCCAAGGTGAGACAGGGGTGAGGTCCGAGCAGTACTTC.

The chain has TRBV4-1 and TRBJ2-7; 10 nucleotides line up with TRBD2. Looked up from germline, CDR1 is MGHRA and CDR2 is YSYEKL. V lost 5 bases to trimming and J lost 0 bases; unmatched junction nucleotides: 13. This CDR3 has 18 residues. The CDR3 loop is CASSSNRLSGRSSYEQYF. CDR3 in DNA: TGCGCCAGCAGCTCTAACAGGCTTAGCGGGAGGAGCTCCTACGAGCAGTACTTC.

The chain uses TRBV7-9 and TRBJ2-7, with 8 bases that match TRBD2. The V gene end was trimmed by 1 base and the J gene end by 5 bases; junction bases not matched to a gene: 10. CDR1 SEHNR and CDR2 FQNEAQ come from the germline V gene (reference sequence). The CDR3 spans 16 residues. The CDR3 DNA is TGTGCCAGCAGCTTAGTATCGGGGATCGGGAGGGACGAGCAGTACTTC. Translated, it gives CASSLVSGIGRDEQYF.

The rearrangement uses TRBV2 and TRBJ2-3, with TRBD2 matching 13 bases. The CDR3 loop spans 19 amino acids. The V gene's germline CDR1 is SNHLY and CDR2 FYNNEI. Trimming took 6 bases from V and 0 from J; bases not matched to a gene: 12. CDR3 sequence reads: CASRGLTSGRAYSTDTQYF. CDR3 bases: TGTGCCAGCAGGGGACTTACTAGCGGGAGGGCCTACAGCACAGATACGCAGTATTTT.

This chain joins TRBV7-9 and TRBJ1-2; perhaps TRBD1 as D (5 bases). Trimming took off 0 bases at V and 4 bases at J, with 9 bases between the two ends. The CDR3 runs 14 residues. CDR1 and CDR2 from the germline V gene are SEHNR and FQNEAQ (reference sequence). This CDR3 is CASSLAQGGYGYTF. The CDR3 bases are TGTGCCAGCAGCTTAGCCCAGGGCGGCTATGGCTACACCTTC.

This clone showed up just once. The chain recombines TRBV25-1 with TRBJ1-5, with a possible D match to TRBD1 (6 bases). Germline V gene lookup returns CDR1 MGHDK and CDR2 SYGVNS. There are 14 residues in the CDR3. The V gene lost 3 bases and the J gene lost 3 bases, with 9 bases spanning the gap. For the CDR3, the DNA is TGTGCCAGCAGTGATACAGGGCCCAATCAGCCCCAGCATTTT. Protein sequence: CASSDTGPNQPQHF.

This chain connects TRBV7-2 to TRBJ2-1; possibly TRBD1 for D (5 bases). The CDR3 runs 16 residues. The V and J ends lost 9 bases and 6 bases respectively, with 24 bases between them. Germline CDR1 SGHTA, CDR2 FQGNSA. The CDR3 protein is CASTAWGGQKTNEQFF. The DNA for the CDR3 is TGTGCCAGTACCGCGTGGGGCGGACAAAAAACCAATGAGCAGTTCTTC.

V and J are TRBV2 and TRBJ2-1; D gene ambiguous. This CDR3 is 11 amino acids long. The germline V and J ends were trimmed by 7 bases and 4 bases, with 5 bases remaining between them. CDR1 is SNHLY, CDR2 FYNNEI, per germline. CDR3 coding DNA: TGTGCCAGCACCCCATACAATGAGCAGTTCTTC. Translating gives CASTPYNEQFF.

The gene calls are TRBV3-1 (or the pseudogene TRBV3-2) and TRBJ1-2; TRBD1 is a possible D gene (5 bases). The CDR3 spans 13 residues. V lost 5 bases to trimming and J lost 6 bases, with 13 bases between them. Germline CDR1 reads LGHDT; CDR2 reads YNNKEL (reference sequence). CDR3 sequence reads: CASSWGGGDGYTF. CDR3 bases: TGTGCCAGCAGCTGGGGGGGTGGCGATGGCTACACCTTC.

V and J are TRBV7-9 and TRBJ2-7; D is possibly TRBD2 (5 bases). The CDR3 is 12 amino acids. Germline values: CDR1 SEHNR, CDR2 FQNEAQ (reference sequence). Between the trimmed V and J ends, which lost 4 bases and 3 bases, there was a span of 7 bases. CDR3 sequence: CASSYEGYEQYF. The CDR3 nucleotides read TGTGCCAGCAGCTACGAGGGCTACGAGCAGTACTTC.

This clone was picked up one time. The V call is TRBV25-1, the J call TRBJ1-1, with 8 bases identical to TRBD1. This CDR3 is built from 14 residues. V gave up 5 bases and J gave up 4 bases; unmatched junction bases: 6. The germline CDR1 and CDR2 sequences are MGHDK and SYGVNS. The CDR3 loop reads CASSIRGLGTEAFF. The CDR3 DNA reads TGTGCCAGCAGTATCAGGGGGCTTGGCACTGAAGCTTTCTTT. The whole variable domain, remainder taken from reference TRBV25-1 and TRBJ1-1, is EADIYQTPRYLVIGTGKKITLECSQTMGHDKMYWYQQDPGMELHLIHYSYGVNSTEKGDLSSESTVSRIRTEHFPLTLESARPSHTSQYLCASSIRGLGTEAFFGQGTRLTVV.

DNA for the CDR3: TGCGCCAGCAGCCAAGAAGGTGCGGGCGATGAGCAGTTCTTC. It specifies CASSQEGAGDEQFF. V and J are TRBV4-3 and TRBJ2-1; possibly TRBD2 for D (5 bases). The CDR3 runs 14 residues. Trimming stripped 0 bases from V and 8 bases from J, with 11 bases between. Germline CDR1 is LGHNA and CDR2 is YSLEER.

This clone was found a few times. This sequence joins TRBV11-2 and TRBJ2-1; a weak D match, TRBD1 (6 bases). The CDR3 totals 15 residues. Looked up from germline, CDR1 is SGHAT and CDR2 is FQNNGV. Trimming removed 7 bases at V and 4 bases at J, with 17 bases between. The CDR3 region is CASTRGGQSYNEQFF. Here the CDR3 DNA reads TGTGCCAGCACCCGGGGCGGACAGTCTTACAATGAGCAGTTCTTC.

A single count supports this clone. The J gene is TRBJ2-2, the V gene TRBV4-1; D is uncertain. Germline CDR1 MGHRA, CDR2 YSYEKL. CDR3 length equals 14 residues. Trimming stripped 0 bases from V and 7 bases from J, with 9 bases between. DNA for the CDR3: TGCGCCAGCAGCCAAGACAGGAAGCACGGGGAGCTGTTTTTT. Translation: CASSQDRKHGELFF.

This chain uses TRBV4-3 with TRBJ1-2, with D possibly TRBD1 on 6 matching bases. V lost 1 base to trimming and J lost 5 bases, with 17 bases between them. The CDR3 loop spans 16 amino acids. From germline, CDR1 is LGHNA and CDR2 YSLEER. In DNA form, the CDR3 reads TGCGCCAGCAGCCAAGGTAACAGGGCTGGCCAATATGGCTACACCTTC. Its translation is CASSQGNRAGQYGYTF.

V gene TRBV4-3 combines with J gene TRBJ2-3, with 12 bases lining up with TRBD2. The germline V gene has CDR1 LGHNA and CDR2 YSLEER. Trimming took 1 base from V and 6 from J; bases not matched to a gene: 8. The CDR3 runs 17 residues. The CDR3 region is CASSQVSRLAGGDTQYF. The CDR3 DNA reads TGCGCCAGCAGCCAAGTTTCTAGGCTAGCGGGAGGGGATACGCAGTATTTT.

This clone was seen just once. V is TRBV6-7 and J is TRBJ2-5; 8 nucleotides agree with TRBD1. TRBV6-7 is noted as an ORF with a role that remains uncertain. With 2 bases clipped from V and 2 bases from J, the junction kept 1 base outside the gene matches. The CDR3 has 14 residues. CDR3 loop: CASSYDRGQETQYF. CDR3 DNA: TGTGCCAGCAGTTACGACAGGGGTCAAGAGACCCAGTACTTC.

The chain recombines TRBV5-6 with TRBJ1-1, with 8 bases identical to TRBD1. V was clipped by 3 bases and J by 6 bases; unmatched bases: 10. This CDR3 has 15 amino acids. CDR1 and CDR2 (germline): SGHDT, YYEEEE. The CDR3 sequence: CASSSDRGWGAEAFF. The CDR3 region has the DNA TGTGCCAGCAGCTCAGACAGGGGTTGGGGCGCTGAAGCTTTCTTT. Full variable domain (missing parts from reference TRBV5-6 and TRBJ1-1): DAGVTQSPTHLIKTRGQQVTLRCSPKSGHDTVSWYQQALGQGPQFIFQYYEEEERQRGNFPDRFSGHQFPNYSSELNVNALLLGDSALYLCASSSDRGWGAEAFFGQGTRLTVV.

This clone was observed once. The chain combines TRBV6-6 with TRBJ2-1; 10 bases match TRBD2. This CDR3 is 14 amino acids long. Germline CDR1 and CDR2: MNHNY and SVGAGI (reference sequence). V lost 8 bases and J lost 5; bases outside the gene matches: 6. CDR3 in DNA: TGTGCCAGCTGCGGACTAGCGGTACACAATGAGCAGTTCTTC. Its protein product is CASCGLAVHNEQFF.

The sample holds a few counts of this clone. The rearrangement links TRBV10-3 to TRBJ1-1; 7 bases fit TRBD1. CDR3 length: 14 residues. The germline gives CDR1 ENHRY, CDR2 SYGVKD. After removal of 6 bases from V and 4 bases from J, the junction contained 8 bases not matched to a gene. CDR3 loop: CAIRSDRAPTEAFF. The CDR3 coding sequence is TGTGCCATCAGATCTGACAGGGCCCCCACTGAAGCTTTCTTT.

The rearrangement links TRBV6-5 to TRBJ2-4; 9 bases are shared with TRBD1. With V trimmed by 4 bases and J by 0 bases, 1 base remained unmatched. The CDR3 totals 15 residues. CDR1 and CDR2 from the germline V gene are MNHEY and SVGAGI. The CDR3 loop is CASSSGQGAKNIQYF. CDR3 nucleotide sequence: TGTGCCAGCAGTTCGGGACAGGGAGCCAAAAACATTCAGTACTTC.